These 26 T cell receptor beta chains share one sample of origin, sequenced in a study of CXCR3-negative and CXCR3-positive naive CD8 T cells. Through 5' RACE with UMI labels, the TRB cDNA libraries were prepared. Using the 5' RACE reads, TCRdb records one entry per CDR3 protein without DNA. Its clone listing holds some 68,000 distinct CDR3 sequences. These receptors' antigens are unknown. Findings and caveats of the study: Compared with CXCR3-negative naive cells, CXCR3-positive naive cells showed more hydrophobic TRB CDR3s.

Sequencing was done on a sample of naive CXCR3+ CD8+ T cells from blood. Subset given: CD45RO-CCR7+CD27+CD95- naive CD8+ T cells expressing CXCR3 (TNR3+). The source is a human donor in good health. Some clones in this sample may be carry-over from other donors' samples.

The CDR3 loop reads CASSLRDTGELFF. The gene calls are TRBV28 and TRBJ2-2. The germline gives CDR1 MDHEN, CDR2 SYDVKM. CDR3 size: 13 residues.

This chain uses TRBV7-3 with TRBJ2-5; lacking DNA, the TRBD1 call made by TCRdb goes unchecked. Looked up from germline, CDR1 is SGHTA and CDR2 is FQGTGA. The CDR3 sequence is 14 residues long. The CDR3 sequence is CASSPRGNQETQYF.

This chain joins TRBV5-1 and TRBJ2-1; the TCRdb D gene call, TRBD2, has no DNA to confirm it. The CDR3 has 15 amino acids. The V gene's germline CDR1 is SGHRS and CDR2 YFSETQ. The CDR3 protein is CASSPGDYPGDEQFF.

The chain couples TRBV19 to TRBJ2-1; as DNA is missing, the TRBD2 call by TCRdb cannot be tested. Germline CDR1 is LNHDA and CDR2 is SQIVND (reference sequence). There are 14 residues in the CDR3. The CDR3 loop is CASSIAERYNEQFF.

The chain is built from TRBV13 and TRBJ1-2. Germline CDR1 and CDR2: PRHDT and FYEKMQ (reference sequence). CDR3 length: 18 residues. CDR3 in amino acids: CDSSLGIGSPSEGYGYTF.

The chain recombines TRBV11-2 with TRBJ2-7; TCRdb outputs TRBD1, but without DNA this stays unchecked. CDR1 and CDR2 from the germline V gene are SGHAT and FQNNGV. The CDR3 contains 13 residues. Here the CDR3 reads CASSLSRGYEQYF.

V and J are TRBV20-1 and TRBJ2-7; absent DNA, TCRdb's TRBD1 call cannot be checked. The CDR3 loop spans 16 amino acids. Germline V CDR1 and CDR2: DFQATT, SNEGSKA (reference sequence). CDR3: CSARDLGTGDYYEQYF.

The chain links TRBV11-3 to TRBJ2-5; there is no DNA to check the TCRdb D call of TRBD2. The CDR3 runs 14 residues. Germline V gene sequence: CDR1 SGHNT, CDR2 YENEEA. The CDR3 sequence: CASSPDSNQETQYF.

CDR3 residues: CASRGDAGYNEQFF. The chain has TRBV7-9 and TRBJ2-1; checking the TCRdb D call of TRBD2 is not possible without DNA. Looked up from germline, CDR1 is SEHNR and CDR2 is FQNEAQ (reference sequence). There are 14 residues in the CDR3.

The gene calls are TRBV7-9 and TRBJ1-1; TCRdb designates TRBD1, a call that cannot be tested without DNA. The CDR3 runs 13 residues. Per the germline V gene, CDR1 is SEHNR and CDR2 is FQNEAQ (reference sequence). This CDR3 is CASTKQGNTEAFF.

The chain has TRBV20-1 and TRBJ2-2; without DNA, the TCRdb call of TRBD1 cannot be checked. This CDR3 comprises 17 residues. Germline V CDR1 and CDR2: DFQATT, SNEGSKA (reference sequence). The CDR3 reads CSARGHRDREGTGELFF.

This chain links TRBV6-5 with TRBJ2-7; with no DNA, the TCRdb D assignment of TRBD2 cannot be verified. Germline CDR1 and CDR2: MNHEY and SVGAGI. The CDR3 consists of 14 residues. This CDR3 is CASRTDPRGGEQYF.

V and J are TRBV6-5 and TRBJ2-1. CDR1 is MNHEY, CDR2 SVGAGI, per germline. The CDR3 spans 16 residues. The CDR3 loop is CASSYTDTSSYNEQFF.

This chain links TRBV27 with TRBJ2-1; TCRdb calls TRBD2, which cannot be checked without DNA. CDR1 MNHEY and CDR2 SMNVEV come from the germline V gene (reference sequence). CDR3 length: 15 amino acids. The CDR3 sequence is CASSDGRAGLNEQFF.

CDR3 in amino acids: CASSTSTESAYEQYF. V usage is TRBV19 and J usage is TRBJ2-7; checking the TCRdb D call of TRBD1 is not possible without DNA. The germline CDR1 and CDR2 sequences are LNHDA and SQIVND (reference sequence). This CDR3 comprises 15 residues.

The V gene is TRBV13, the J gene TRBJ2-3. CDR1 PRHDT and CDR2 FYEKMQ come from the germline V gene (reference sequence). The CDR3 sequence is 15 residues long. The CDR3 region is CASSSFTDGTDTQYF.

CDR3 loop: CSVLRAGELFF. The V and J genes are TRBV29-1 and TRBJ2-2. CDR3 length: 11 residues. Germline V lookup: CDR1 SQVTM, CDR2 ANQGSEA.

V usage is TRBV21-1 and J usage is TRBJ2-2; TCRdb's D gene call, TRBD1, goes unchecked for lack of DNA. TRBV21-1 is noted as a pseudogene. The CDR3 runs to 17 residues. CDR3 region: CASSLLSTGSDTGELFF.

The V gene is TRBV2, the J gene TRBJ1-5. Germline V gives CDR1 SNHLY, CDR2 FYNNEI. The CDR3 length is 11 residues. The CDR3 spells CASGSNQPQHF. The full variable domain, in which reference TRBV2 and TRBJ1-5 provide the parts outside the CDR3, is EPEVTQTPSHQVTQMGQEVILRCVPISNHLYFYWYRQILGQKVEFLVSFYNNEISEKSEIFDDQFSVERPDGSNFTLKIRSTKLEDSAMYFCASGSNQPQHFGDGTRLSIL.

This sequence joins TRBV25-1 and TRBJ2-7; TCRdb proposes TRBD1, but this gene call is untestable without DNA. CDR3 size: 13 residues. Germline values: CDR1 MGHDK, CDR2 SYGVNS. The CDR3 region is CASGRQGNYEQYF.

The rearrangement links TRBV5-1 to TRBJ1-2. Germline V gives CDR1 SGHRS, CDR2 YFSETQ. The CDR3 totals 13 residues. The CDR3: CASSWDWDYGYTF.

The genes are TRBV2 and TRBJ2-5; TCRdb selects TRBD2, and the lack of DNA leaves this call unchecked. Germline V gene data show CDR1 as SNHLY and CDR2 as FYNNEI. The CDR3 runs 13 residues. The CDR3 loop reads CASSDWASETQYF.

The V and J genes are TRBV15 and TRBJ2-7; TCRdb calls TRBD2, which cannot be checked without DNA. Germline CDR1 is LNHNV and CDR2 is YYDKDF (reference sequence). CDR3 length equals 13 residues. This CDR3 is CATSRERRYEQYF.

The V call is TRBV20-1, the J call TRBJ2-5. The CDR3 is made up of 16 amino acids. The germline CDR1 and CDR2 sequences are DFQATT and SNEGSKA (reference sequence). This chain's CDR3 is CSARDGLYSYQETQYF.

The chain employs TRBV21-1 and TRBJ2-1; TCRdb lists TRBD1, though no DNA is available to test this call. TRBV21-1 counts as a pseudogene. The CDR3 is 15 residues long. This CDR3 reads CASNDQISPDGEQFF.

The chain links TRBV28 to TRBJ2-7; checking the TCRdb D call of TRBD1 is not possible without DNA. Germline V gives CDR1 MDHEN, CDR2 SYDVKM. CDR3 length equals 14 residues. This CDR3 reads CASNTQSGSYEQYF. Variable domain in full (rest from reference TRBV28 and TRBJ2-7): DVKVTQSSRYLVKRTGEKVFLECVQDMDHENMFWYRQDPGLGLRLIYFSYDVKMKEKGDIPEGYSVSREKKERFSLILESASTNQTSMYLCASNTQSGSYEQYFGPGTRLTVT.